The sequence of this TCR beta chain was determined in a study of blood T cells in healthy people across ages (dated by TCRdb to the mid-2010s). Background for the entire study: Template switching captured roughly one uniquely barcoded TCR beta cDNA molecule per two T cells in model experiments. For two donors (one aged 18 to 30 and one aged 80 or older), the study analyzed two additional independent replicas of 1 million unique cDNA reads from the same blood draw. To avoid experimental bias, donors of different ages were spread randomly across the sequencing lanes. The donors were divided into four age groups: young (average around 17 years), middle-aged (about 39), aged (approximately 59) and long-lived (82). Using deep sequencing normalized with unique cDNA molecular identifiers, the study measured how TCR beta repertoire diversity changes with age.

Paper-wide results and their limitations: The percentage of naive T cells measured by flow cytometry correlated strongly with observed TCR beta diversity. As age increased, observed TCR beta diversity per million T cells dropped in a roughly linear way, and a significant reduction was already evident by age about 36. Because profiling used bulk unsorted PBMCs, naive and antigen-experienced compartments could not be compared conclusively. Estimates of total diversity from one million sequenced T cells were regarded as lower bounds and underestimates. Because donor CMV infection status was unknown, age-related changes in expanded clonotypes were potentially confounded. Compared with the aged group, the long-lived group had more naive CD4+ T cells, fewer expanded clones and increased TCR diversity, a pattern suggesting age selection.

Library method: 5' RACE. A second PCR of roughly 6 to 11 cycles was performed with a sample-barcoded 5' primer and a J-beta primer mix. A template-switch 5' adaptor carrying 12 random nucleotides introduced a unique molecular identifier onto each TCR beta cDNA molecule. Each sample yielded at least 2.5 million CDR3-containing paired-end reads. The Mint cDNA synthesis kit, primed by a TRBC-specific oligonucleotide, was used to synthesize first-strand cDNA from all RNA. After uracil-DNA glycosylase treatment, a first 18-cycle PCR used universal primers M1SS and BC2_uni_R on all cDNA. On the authors' methods: For normalization, 1 million high-quality reads were randomly selected from each sample, with every read carrying a distinct molecular identifier. Reads with shared molecular identifiers were discarded instead of being binned into consensus sequences. MiTCR, run with a Q25 quality threshold and the strictest error-elimination algorithm, handled CDR3 identification, clonotype clustering and error correction. Lower-bound total TCR beta diversity was estimated with a nonparametric unseen species model using Euler transformation. TCRdb reprocessed the public reads (quality trimming at Q25 with fastp, clone calling with MiXCR) and kept in-frame beta chains. Each entry merges the rows of one CDR3 protein and shows their most common DNA and genes. The V and J calls shown here were made by TCRdb, not taken from the authors' results. The sample table lists 1.8 million or so distinct CDR3 sequences, about 39% of them with a count of one. The top ten hold approximately 22% of the sample.

Only a few counts were recorded for this clonotype. Its cognate antigen has yet to be identified. One junction end does not reproduce the germline sequence, and a read error may be involved. Donors were 39 systemically healthy Caucasian individuals from Russia aged roughly 6 to 90 years. Each donor gave around 9 milliliters of peripheral blood, collected into EDTA-treated Vacutainer tubes. Ficoll-Paque density-gradient centrifugation was used to isolate PBMCs, with at least 7 million obtained per sample. Trizol reagent was used to extract total RNA from PBMCs, with at least 6 micrograms per sample. For every donor, an aliquot of PBMCs went through flow cytometry to measure the percentages of naive CD45RAhigh/CD27high T cells. Spanning cysteine to phenylalanine, the CDR3 consists of 16 amino acids. The kept DNA is CDR3 alone, 48 bases in frame from the first base.

The material sequenced was blood. This clonotype was sampled from a human donor in good health. Rearrangement joined TRBV12-3 or TRBV12-4 to TRBJ1-1; the junction holds 7 bases that match TRBD1. The DNA sequence is as follows: TGTGCCAGCAGTTTTACCGGGACAGCTATAAACACTGGAGCTTTCTTT. It codes for CASSFTGTAINTGAFF.